What follows describes a single T cell receptor beta chain. Its antigen is unknown. These data belong to a study of cytotoxic CD8 clonotypes in ibrutinib-treated CLL. Study details: Over 10 relapsed/refractory, 15 treatment-naive; under 18 IGHV unmutated. Regarding the study as a whole: Collection times varied between progressing and sustained-remission patients. T-cell clonality at baseline went above that of age-matched healthy donors and rose and fell with circulating CD8+ T-cell counts.

Germline loops: CDR1 GTSNPN, CDR2 SVGIG (reference sequence). V was pared by 5 bases and J by 6 bases, with 7 bases of the junction left unmatched. The CDR3 sequence is 14 residues long. The intended depth for sequencing was 1 in 200,000 to 1 in 1 million T cells. Sequenced by immunoSEQ multiplex PCR; TCRdb stores in-frame clones only, minus some. The data hold about 200,000 clones, with around 70% observed a single time. The material sequenced was PBMCs, taken after 12 months of ibrutinib treatment. This TCR derives from a human donor with chronic lymphocytic leukemia. The chain employs TRBV30 and TRBJ1-6; TRBD1 matches 7 bases. The CDR3 coding sequence is TGTGCCTGGGGCCCGGGACAGAGTAATTCACCCCTCCACTTT. This encodes CAWGPGQSNSPLHF.